The 10 T cell receptor beta chains below all came from one sample that was sequenced in a study of blood T cell repertoires in COVID-19. Profiled with immunoSEQ multiplex PCR; TCRdb holds only in-frame clones, not every one. The repertoire holds approximately 170,000 clones, with under 90% as singletons. The sample comprised PBMCs or T cells enriched from blood (not recorded which). The receptors originated from a woman aged 45-65 years who had recovered from COVID-19.

The chain uses TRBV7-9 and TRBJ2-1, with a weak D call TRBD1 (6 bases). Trimming took 2 bases from V and 4 from J, leaving 15 bases between them. The CDR3 has 16 amino acids. CDR1 is SEHNR, CDR2 FQNEAQ, per germline (reference sequence). The CDR3 is CASSLMGTLNYNEQFF. The CDR3, as DNA: TGTGCCAGCAGCTTAATGGGGACACTTAATTACAATGAGCAGTTCTTC. The entire variable domain, with the rest obtained from reference TRBV7-9 and TRBJ2-1, is as follows: DTGVSQNPRHKITKRGQNVTFRCDPISEHNRLYWYRQTLGQGPEFLTYFQNEAQLEKSRLLSDRFSAERPKGSFSTLEIQRTEQGDSAMYLCASSLMGTLNYNEQFFGPGTRLTVL.

The CDR3 nucleotides read TGCGCCAGCAGCCAAGCTCCCGTCGGGACAGGGAGAGACGAGCAGTACTTC. This sequence encodes CASSQAPVGTGRDEQYF. This chain links TRBV4-3 with TRBJ2-7; TRBD1 agrees at 9 bases. V shed 1 base, J shed 5 bases, and the junction held 12 bases outside the gene matches. CDR1 and CDR2 (germline): LGHNA, YSLEER. CDR3 length: 17 residues.

V is TRBV12-3 or TRBV12-4 and J is TRBJ1-2; D gene unclear. The CDR3 runs 12 residues. With 4 bases removed from V and 7 bases from J, the gap between germline ends came to 10 bases. CDR3: CASSSNYGGYTF. CDR3 DNA: TGTGCCAGCAGTTCAAACTATGGTGGCTACACCTTC.

The chain has TRBV6-5 and TRBJ2-1; D uncertain. The CDR3 is 11 residues long. V dropped 8 bases and J dropped 5 bases, with 7 bases sitting between them. CDR1 is MNHEY and CDR2 is SVGAGI in the germline V gene. CDR3 bases: TGTGCCAGCGTTAGCAACAATGAGCAGTTCTTC. Translating it yields CASVSNNEQFF.

This clone was observed a handful of times. This chain joins TRBV5-1 and TRBJ2-3, with D perhaps matching TRBD1 (5 bases). Trimming cost V 1 base and J 2 bases, with 17 bases left between them. The CDR3 length is 17 residues. Germline V lookup: CDR1 SGHRS, CDR2 YFSETQ. The CDR3 spells CASSLILVQVSTDTQYF. The CDR3 DNA sequence: TGCGCCAGCAGCTTGATCTTAGTACAGGTCTCCACAGATACGCAGTATTTT.

The chain carries TRBV7-2 and TRBJ2-1; 7 positions agree with TRBD2. V shed 1 base and J 6 bases; nucleotides not matched to a gene: 3. This CDR3 comprises 14 residues. Per germline, CDR1 SGHTA and CDR2 FQGNSA. In DNA, the CDR3 is TGTGCCAGCAGCTTAGTCTGGGAGGGCAATGAGCAGTTCTTC. It codes for CASSLVWEGNEQFF.

V is TRBV28 and J is TRBJ2-1, with 15 positions matching TRBD2. V lost 2 bases, J lost 7 bases, and 12 bases stayed unmatched. The germline V gene has CDR1 MDHEN and CDR2 SYDVKM. This CDR3 spans 19 amino acids. DNA for the CDR3: TGTGCCAGCAGTTTAGCTCGGCGACCCGGGACTAGCGGGAGGAATGAGCAGTTCTTC. As protein: CASSLARRPGTSGRNEQFF.

This sequence joins TRBV28 and TRBJ2-7; TRBD1 agrees at 12 bases. Germline values: CDR1 MDHEN, CDR2 SYDVKM. The CDR3 sequence is 16 residues long. V was clipped by 5 bases and J by 3 bases; unmatched bases: 8. The CDR3 coding sequence is TGTGCCAGCAGTGGCACCGGGACAGGGGGCCACTACGAGCAGTACTTC. This sequence encodes CASSGTGTGGHYEQYF.

The V call is TRBV5-1, the J call TRBJ2-3; D perhaps matches TRBD1 (5 bases). CDR3 length: 14 residues. Germline CDR1 SGHRS, CDR2 YFSETQ. Trimming left V 7 bases short and J 3 bases short, with 15 bases between. CDR3 nucleotides: TGCGCCAGCGGGGTTCAGGGATGGACAGATACGCAGTATTTT. Translation: CASGVQGWTDTQYF. The variable domain in full, with the rest retrieved from reference TRBV5-1 and TRBJ2-3, is KAGVTQTPRYLIKTRGQQVTLSCSPISGHRSVSWYQQTPGQGLQFLFEYFSETQRNKGNFPGRFSGRQFSNSRSEMNVSTLELGDSALYLCASGVQGWTDTQYFGPGTRLTVL.

The chain has TRBV2 and TRBJ1-1; D might be TRBD1 (6 bases). With 9 bases removed from V and 0 bases from J, the gap between germline ends came to 11 bases. The CDR3 contains 13 residues. Germline V gives CDR1 SNHLY, CDR2 FYNNEI. CDR3: CASRGHLNTEAFF. The CDR3 DNA sequence: TGTGCCAGTCGGGGACATCTGAACACTGAAGCTTTCTTT.